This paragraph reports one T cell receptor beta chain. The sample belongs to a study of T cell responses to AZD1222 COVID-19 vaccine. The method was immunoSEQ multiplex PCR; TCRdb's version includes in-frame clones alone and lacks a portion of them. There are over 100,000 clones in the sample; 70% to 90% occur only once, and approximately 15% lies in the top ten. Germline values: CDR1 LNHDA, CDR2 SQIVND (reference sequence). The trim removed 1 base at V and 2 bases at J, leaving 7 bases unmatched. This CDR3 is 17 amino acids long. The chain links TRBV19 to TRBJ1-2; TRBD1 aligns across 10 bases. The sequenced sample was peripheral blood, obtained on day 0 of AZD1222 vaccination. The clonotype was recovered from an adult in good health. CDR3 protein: CASSIVWTGGSNYGYTF. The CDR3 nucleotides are TGTGCCAGTAGTATAGTGTGGACAGGGGGTTCGAACTATGGCTACACCTTC.